The rows below give T cell receptor beta chains drawn from one sample of a study of cytomegalovirus exposure and HLA in healthy donors. This table comes from immunoSEQ multiplex PCR, and its TCRdb copy is limited to in-frame clones, with some not included. This sample yields about 140,000 clones, of which roughly 72% are seen a single time; approximately 1.8% belongs to the top ten. The specimen sequenced was PBMCs. These TCRs come from a man between 40 and 49 years old in good health and CMV-seronegative. CDR3s include the opening cysteine and the closing phenylalanine or tryptophan. The D gene is left open where the match is weak. Expanded clones get a size class; other rows say once, few or many, or leave the size out.

clone size: .; J gene: TRBJ2-7; V gene: TRBV4-1; D gene: .; CDR3 protein: CASSQATASSYEQYF; CDR3 DNA: TGCGCCAGCAGCCAAGCGACAGCCAGCTCCTACGAGCAGTACTTC
clone size: .; J gene: TRBJ2-3; V gene: TRBV28; D gene: .; CDR3 protein: CASMGGVADTQYF; CDR3 DNA: TGTGCCAGCATGGGGGGAGTAGCAGATACGCAGTATTTT
clone size: .; J gene: TRBJ2-2; V gene: TRBV4-1; D gene: TRBD2; CDR3 protein: CASSRMGSGGAGELFF; CDR3 DNA: TGCGCCAGCAGCCGCATGGGGAGCGGGGGGGCCGGGGAGCTGTTTTTT
clone size: .; J gene: TRBJ2-7; V gene: TRBV27; D gene: TRBD2; CDR3 protein: CASSLPPSGRPVEQYF; CDR3 DNA: TGTGCCAGCAGTCTCCCTCCTAGCGGGAGGCCTGTCGAGCAGTACTTC
clone size: .; J gene: TRBJ2-5; V gene: TRBV29-1; D gene: TRBD1; CDR3 protein: CSLQGYQETQYF; CDR3 DNA: TGCAGCCTACAGGGGTACCAAGAGACCCAGTACTTC
clone size: .; J gene: TRBJ2-7; V gene: TRBV4-2; D gene: .; CDR3 protein: CASSQDPGSYEQYF; CDR3 DNA: TGTGCCAGCAGCCAAGATCCAGGATCCTACGAGCAGTACTTC
clone size: few; J gene: TRBJ2-3; V gene: TRBV7-9; D gene: TRBD2; CDR3 protein: CSSSLVLAGDYTQYF; CDR3 DNA: TGTTCCAGCAGCTTAGTCCTAGCGGGGGATTATACGCAGTATTTT
clone size: .; J gene: TRBJ2-3; V gene: TRBV30; D gene: .; CDR3 protein: CASPIDTGSPDTQYF; CDR3 DNA: TGTGCCTCGCCTATCGATACAGGGAGTCCAGATACGCAGTATTTT
clone size: .; J gene: TRBJ1-3; V gene: TRBV11-2; D gene: TRBD1; CDR3 protein: CASSRARDRGTSGNTIYF; CDR3 DNA: TGTGCCAGCAGCCGGGCCCGGGACAGGGGGACCTCTGGAAACACCATATATTTT
clone size: .; J gene: TRBJ2-7; V gene: TRBV12-2; D gene: .; CDR3 protein: CASRLSSPQGSTYEQYF; CDR3 DNA: TGTGCAAGTCGCTTAAGTTCCCCCCAGGGTTCGACCTACGAGCAGTACTTC
clone size: .; J gene: TRBJ2-2; V gene: TRBV29-1; D gene: .; CDR3 protein: CSVGPRDIGPTGELFF; CDR3 DNA: TGCAGCGTTGGCCCGAGGGACATAGGACCCACCGGGGAGCTGTTTTTT
clone size: .; J gene: TRBJ2-4; V gene: TRBV4-1; D gene: .; CDR3 protein: CASSQEGGRTKNIQYF; CDR3 DNA: TGCGCCAGCAGCCAAGAGGGGGGTAGGACCAAAAACATTCAGTACTTC
clone size: .; J gene: TRBJ2-5; V gene: TRBV29-1; D gene: TRBD2; CDR3 protein: CSVEVRGEYQETQYF; CDR3 DNA: TGCAGCGTTGAGGTTCGGGGGGAGTACCAAGAGACCCAGTACTTC
clone size: .; J gene: TRBJ2-3; V gene: TRBV4-1; D gene: TRBD2; CDR3 protein: CASSQDALAGRTDTQYF; CDR3 DNA: TGCGCCAGCAGCCAAGATGCCCTAGCGGGGAGGACAGATACGCAGTATTTT
clone size: .; J gene: TRBJ2-7; V gene: TRBV23-1; D gene: TRBD1; CDR3 protein: CASRGQGFHEQYF; CDR3 DNA: TGCGCCAGCAGGGGACAGGGATTCCACGAGCAGTACTTC
clone size: .; J gene: TRBJ1-1; V gene: TRBV4-1; D gene: TRBD1; CDR3 protein: CASSQEEATGGFGAFF; CDR3 DNA: TGCGCCAGCAGCCAAGAGGAAGCGACAGGGGGCTTTGGAGCTTTCTTT
clone size: few; J gene: TRBJ2-7; V gene: TRBV6-1; D gene: TRBD2; CDR3 protein: CASSSGLAVFYEQYF; CDR3 DNA: TGTGCCAGCAGCTCCGGACTAGCGGTTTTCTACGAGCAGTACTTC
clone size: .; J gene: TRBJ1-1; V gene: TRBV18; D gene: .; CDR3 protein: CASSRQGSGANTEAFF; CDR3 DNA: TGTGCCAGCTCACGGCAGGGATCGGGTGCGAACACTGAAGCTTTCTTT
clone size: few; J gene: TRBJ2-2; V gene: TRBV28; D gene: TRBD2; CDR3 protein: CASSYSGRADTGELFF; CDR3 DNA: TGTGCCAGCAGTTATAGCGGGAGGGCCGACACCGGGGAGCTGTTTTTT
clone size: .; J gene: TRBJ2-3; V gene: TRBV4-3; D gene: TRBD1; CDR3 protein: CASSQRQGIGDTQYF; CDR3 DNA: TGCGCCAGCAGCCAACGACAGGGAATCGGGGATACGCAGTATTTT
clone size: .; J gene: TRBJ2-5; V gene: TRBV7-3; D gene: TRBD2; CDR3 protein: CASSSSGKRGTLRETQYF; CDR3 DNA: TGTGCCAGCAGCTCGTCAGGAAAGCGGGGGACGCTTCGGGAGACCCAGTACTTC
clone size: .; J gene: TRBJ2-5; V gene: TRBV4-3; D gene: TRBD1; CDR3 protein: CASSQALGGQGLRETQYF; CDR3 DNA: TGCGCCAGCAGCCAAGCCCTTGGGGGACAGGGGCTGAGAGAGACCCAGTACTTC
clone size: .; J gene: TRBJ2-2; V gene: TRBV6-5; D gene: .; CDR3 protein: CASSWGLTNTGELFF; CDR3 DNA: TGTGCCAGCAGCTGGGGACTTACGAACACCGGGGAGCTGTTTTTT
clone size: .; J gene: TRBJ1-1; V gene: TRBV5-5; D gene: .; CDR3 protein: CASSLVWTLNTEAFF; CDR3 DNA: TGTGCCAGCAGCTTGGTTTGGACACTGAACACTGAAGCTTTCTTT
clone size: .; J gene: TRBJ2-3; V gene: TRBV7-6; D gene: .; CDR3 protein: CASSLEPGMMGDTQYF; CDR3 DNA: TGTGCCAGCAGCTTAGAACCGGGGATGATGGGAGATACGCAGTATTTT
clone size: .; J gene: TRBJ1-1; V gene: TRBV6-6; D gene: .; CDR3 protein: CASSGREAFF; CDR3 DNA: TGTGCCAGCAGTGGAAGGGAGGCTTTCTTT
clone size: .; J gene: TRBJ2-7; V gene: TRBV7-8; D gene: TRBD2; CDR3 protein: CASSYSMGLAGATLREQYF; CDR3 DNA: TGTGCCAGCAGCTACTCGATGGGACTAGCGGGGGCAACCTTACGCGAGCAGTACTTC
clone size: once; J gene: TRBJ2-2; V gene: TRBV5-1; D gene: TRBD2; CDR3 protein: CASSFASGGASTGELFF; CDR3 DNA: TGCGCCAGCAGCTTTGCTAGCGGGGGGGCCTCCACCGGGGAGCTGTTTTTT
clone size: .; J gene: TRBJ2-7; V gene: TRBV10-2; D gene: .; CDR3 protein: CASSSGAYEQYF; CDR3 DNA: TGCGCCAGCAGCTCGGGGGCCTACGAGCAGTACTTC
clone size: .; J gene: TRBJ2-5; V gene: TRBV29-1; D gene: TRBD2; CDR3 protein: CSVEVEGLAGQETQYF; CDR3 DNA: TGCAGCGTTGAAGTCGAAGGACTAGCGGGGCAAGAGACCCAGTACTTC
clone size: .; J gene: TRBJ2-7; V gene: TRBV10-3; D gene: .; CDR3 protein: CAISESLTAYEQYF; CDR3 DNA: TGTGCCATCAGTGAGTCGCTAACAGCCTACGAGCAGTACTTC
clone size: .; J gene: TRBJ1-2; V gene: TRBV5-1; D gene: TRBD1; CDR3 protein: CASSPDRGYYGYTF; CDR3 DNA: TGCGCCAGCAGCCCAGACAGGGGATACTATGGCTACACCTTC
clone size: .; J gene: TRBJ1-6; V gene: TRBV5-4; D gene: TRBD1; CDR3 protein: CASNRDRTPWALHF; CDR3 DNA: TGTGCCAGCAACAGGGACAGGACCCCGTGGGCCCTCCACTTT
clone size: .; J gene: TRBJ2-5; V gene: TRBV7-8; D gene: TRBD1; CDR3 protein: CASNANFWGTETQETQYF; CDR3 DNA: TGTGCCAGCAACGCGAATTTCTGGGGGACAGAGACACAAGAGACCCAGTACTTC
clone size: few; J gene: TRBJ2-7; V gene: TRBV5-8; D gene: .; CDR3 protein: CASSVRQVAGEQYF; CDR3 DNA: TGTGCCAGCAGCGTCCGACAGGTGGCGGGCGAGCAGTACTTC
clone size: .; J gene: TRBJ2-3; V gene: TRBV28; D gene: TRBD2; CDR3 protein: CASSSPGTSGISTDTQYF; CDR3 DNA: TGTGCCAGCAGTTCACCCGGGACTAGCGGGATCTCCACAGATACGCAGTATTTT
clone size: .; J gene: TRBJ2-1; V gene: TRBV7-2; D gene: TRBD2; CDR3 protein: CASTYFRVSSGVHNEQFF; CDR3 DNA: TGTGCCAGCACCTATTTCAGGGTTTCTAGCGGGGTTCACAATGAGCAGTTCTTC
clone size: .; J gene: TRBJ2-2; V gene: TRBV23-1; D gene: .; CDR3 protein: CASSSRPGTSPRGELFF; CDR3 DNA: TGCGCCAGCAGTTCGAGACCCGGGACTTCCCCTAGGGGGGAGCTGTTTTTT
clone size: .; J gene: TRBJ2-1; V gene: TRBV28; D gene: TRBD1; CDR3 protein: CASSLGQGAYNEQFF; CDR3 DNA: TGTGCCAGCAGTTTGGGACAGGGGGCTTACAATGAGCAGTTCTTC
clone size: once; J gene: TRBJ2-3; V gene: TRBV30; D gene: .; CDR3 protein: CAWSPGSVSTDTQYF; CDR3 DNA: TGTGCCTGGAGTCCCGGTAGCGTCAGCACAGATACGCAGTATTTT